The 24 T cell receptor beta chains given below trace back to one sample, sequenced in a study of long-term antiretroviral therapy in people with HIV. Running of the v3.0 immunoSEQ assay took place at survey level. This table comes from immunoSEQ multiplex PCR, and its TCRdb copy is limited to in-frame clones, with some not included. The profile covers tens of thousands of clones, with roughly 81% appearing a single time and approximately 5% taken by the ten largest. The starting material was unsorted PBMCs, obtained approximately 2.9 years before starting antiretroviral therapy. These receptors were collected from a woman aged 25 to 39 with HIV.

This clone appeared a single time. The chain carries TRBV29-1 and TRBJ2-3; no clear D gene. Trimming pared 3 bases from V and 2 bases from J, leaving 9 bases between. The CDR3 extends over 13 amino acids. CDR1 and CDR2 (germline): SQVTM, ANQGSEA. CDR3 protein: CSVDSLNTDTQYF. The CDR3 nucleotides read TGCAGCGTTGATAGCCTAAACACAGATACGCAGTATTTT.

V usage is TRBV6-6 and J usage is TRBJ2-3; no reliable D call. The germline V gene has CDR1 MNHNY and CDR2 SVGAGI (reference sequence). The CDR3 is 12 residues long. The ends were cut back, 8 bases at V and 2 bases at J, with 8 bases in the middle. DNA of the CDR3: TGTGCCAGCCGAGATCTCACAGATACGCAGTATTTT. It is translated as CASRDLTDTQYF.

The chain carries TRBV7-7 and TRBJ2-2; TRBD1 matches at 8 bases. The CDR3 contains 14 residues. Germline-derived CDR1 and CDR2 are SSHAT and FNYEAQ (reference sequence). V lost 5 bases to trimming and J lost 4 bases; unmatched junction nucleotides: 3. The DNA of the CDR3 is TGTGCCAGCAGCCTTGACAGGGGCACCGGGGAGCTGTTTTTT. It encodes CASSLDRGTGELFF.

The J gene is TRBJ1-1, the V gene TRBV7-3; 9 nucleotides align to TRBD1. Germline V gene lookup returns CDR1 SGHTA and CDR2 FQGTGA. The CDR3 runs to 14 residues. J lost 1 base, V lost 4 bases, and 1 base had no gene match. CDR3: CASSSDRGNTEAFF. CDR3 DNA sequence: TGTGCCAGCAGCTCGGACAGGGGGAACACTGAAGCTTTCTTT.

This clone was counted once. The chain is built from TRBV11-2 and TRBJ1-5; weak D call: TRBD1 (6 bases). The CDR3 spans 15 residues. Trimming cost V 1 base and J 4 bases, with 11 bases left between them. Germline values: CDR1 SGHAT, CDR2 FQNNGV. The CDR3 DNA sequence: TGTGCCAGCAGCTTAGGGACAGCACAAAATCAGCCCCAGCATTTT. Encoded protein: CASSLGTAQNQPQHF. Together with reference TRBV11-2 and TRBJ1-5, the CDR3 gives the full variable domain: EAGVAQSPRYKIIEKRQSVAFWCNPISGHATLYWYQQILGQGPKLLIQFQNNGVVDDSQLPKDRFSAERLKGVDSTLKIQPAKLEDSAVYLCASSLGTAQNQPQHFGDGTRLSIL.

The DNA of the CDR3 is TGTGCCAGCAGTGACTCTCATACGCAGTATTTT. Translating it yields CASSDSHTQYF. The chain recombines TRBV6-4 with TRBJ2-3; D not certain. Germline V gene data show CDR1 as MRHNA and CDR2 as SNTAGT. The CDR3 contains 11 residues. V lost 0 bases, J lost 7 bases, and 2 bases lay in between.

This rearrangement joins TRBV7-8 to TRBJ2-1; possibly TRBD1 or TRBD2 for D (5 bases each). Germline V gene lookup returns CDR1 SGHVS and CDR2 FQNEAQ. This CDR3 is 14 amino acids long. V dropped 4 bases and J dropped 3 bases, with 10 bases sitting between them. CDR3 amino acids: CASSSGTRYNEQFF. CDR3 DNA: TGTGCCAGCAGCTCCGGGACGCGCTACAATGAGCAGTTCTTC.

This clone was observed a handful of times. The chain uses TRBV6-1 and TRBJ1-2; TRBD1 agrees at 8 bases. V lost 4 bases and J lost 8; bases outside the gene matches: 9. This CDR3 contains 14 residues. CDR1 is MNHNS, CDR2 SASEGT, per germline. The CDR3 DNA reads TGTGCCAGCAGTGGGGAACCGACAGGGGTCGGCTACACCTTC. Translated, it gives CASSGEPTGVGYTF.

J is TRBJ1-3 and V is TRBV9, with unresolved D. V was shortened by 6 bases and J by 4 bases, with 5 bases between the two germline ends. In germline, CDR1 is SGDLS, CDR2 YYNGEE. This CDR3 has 11 amino acids. CDR3 sequence: CASMEGNTIYF. CDR3 in DNA: TGTGCCAGCATGGAGGGAAACACCATATATTTT.

The CDR3 sequence: CASSRLASEETQYF. In DNA form, the CDR3 reads TGCGCCAGCAGCCGCCTAGCGAGTGAAGAGACCCAGTACTTC. This chain joins TRBV5-1 and TRBJ2-5; a weak D match, TRBD2 (6 bases). Germline loops: CDR1 SGHRS, CDR2 YFSETQ. Between the trimmed V and J ends, which lost 4 bases and 3 bases, there was a span of 13 bases. The CDR3 extends over 14 amino acids.

This rearrangement joins TRBV29-1 to TRBJ1-1; a possible D gene is TRBD1 (5 bases). The V and J ends lost 6 bases and 0 bases respectively, with 14 bases between them. Germline assignment: CDR1 SQVTM and CDR2 ANQGSEA. This CDR3 has 14 amino acids. The CDR3 here is CSVGSRGMNTEAFF. The CDR3 DNA reads as TGCAGCGTCGGCAGCCGGGGGATGAACACTGAAGCTTTCTTT.

The chain recombines TRBV10-3 with TRBJ2-5; unclear D gene. The V end lost 2 bases, the J end lost 2 bases, and 15 bases lay between the germline ends. CDR3 size: 16 residues. CDR1 and CDR2 from the germline V gene are ENHRY and SYGVKD. The chain's CDR3 is CAISEGNIMRQETQYF. Here the CDR3 DNA reads TGTGCCATCAGTGAGGGTAACATCATGAGGCAAGAGACCCAGTACTTC.

The chain joins TRBV29-1 to TRBJ2-1; 7 bases map to TRBD1. Germline assignment: CDR1 SQVTM and CDR2 ANQGSEA. With V trimmed by 1 base and J by 4 bases, 10 bases remained unmatched. This CDR3 is 16 amino acids long. For the CDR3, the DNA is TGCAGCGTTGAAGCGCTGGAGACAGGGAATTACAATGAGCAGTTCTTC. Protein product: CSVEALETGNYNEQFF.

This chain joins TRBV5-6 and TRBJ1-2; perhaps TRBD1 as D (6 bases). CDR1 is SGHDT and CDR2 is YYEEEE in the germline V gene. This CDR3 contains 15 residues. V lost 4 bases, J lost 4 bases, and 17 bases lay in between. The CDR3 region has the DNA TGTGCCAGCAGCCTGTATTCAACAGGGATCTATGGCTACACCTTC. Residues: CASSLYSTGIYGYTF.

The chain uses TRBV5-8 and TRBJ2-1; 7 bases fit TRBD1. The CDR3 has 15 residues. Germline V gives CDR1 SGHTS, CDR2 YDEGEE. V shed 1 base and J 4 bases; nucleotides not matched to a gene: 5. As DNA, the CDR3 is TGTGCCAGCAGCTTGAAGGGGGCGAAATACAATGAGCAGTTCTTC. This translates into CASSLKGAKYNEQFF.

This clone was counted only a few times. This rearrangement joins TRBV19 to TRBJ1-6; TRBD1 matches at 10 bases. There are 17 residues in the CDR3. V gave up 8 bases and J gave up 4 bases; unmatched junction bases: 11. Germline CDR1 is LNHDA and CDR2 is SQIVND (reference sequence). DNA of the CDR3: TGTGCCAGTGGATTAGCCGGGACAGGGGATTATAATTCACCCCTCCACTTT. Amino acids: CASGLAGTGDYNSPLHF.

This clone appeared a few times. This rearrangement joins TRBV12-5 to TRBJ1-6, with TRBD1 matching over 8 bases. From germline, CDR1 is LGHNT and CDR2 FRNRAP. The V gene end was trimmed by 5 bases and the J gene end by 10 bases; junction bases not matched to a gene: 16. The CDR3 consists of 17 residues. The CDR3 sequence is CASGGSGQGGSRSPLHF. The CDR3 DNA reads as TGTGCTAGTGGTGGAAGCGGACAGGGAGGCAGTAGGTCACCCCTCCACTTT.

This clone is a singleton in its sample. The gene calls are TRBV5-8 and TRBJ1-2, with D maybe TRBD1 (5 bases). Germline V CDR1 and CDR2: SGHTS, YDEGEE. Trimming stripped 6 bases from V and 7 bases from J, with 19 bases between. The CDR3 runs 14 residues. CDR3 nucleotide sequence: TGTGCCAGCATCCCAAAAGGGGCGATAGGTGGCTACACCTTC. Translation gives CASIPKGAIGGYTF.

This clone has a single count. V usage is TRBV18 and J usage is TRBJ1-4; 9 bases align to TRBD1. Germline trimming cut 3 bases from V and 7 bases from J; bases unmatched to any gene: 9. Looked up from germline, CDR1 is KGHSH and CDR2 is LQKENI. The CDR3 is made up of 16 amino acids. The CDR3 is CASSPPADRGIEKLFF. The CDR3 DNA reads as TGTGCCAGCTCACCGCCCGCGGACAGGGGTATTGAAAAACTGTTTTTT.

Only one count was recorded for this clone. CDR3 DNA sequence: TGTGCCAGCAGTCCAATGGACCGATCACCCCTCCACTTT. Protein sequence: CASSPMDRSPLHF. The V and J genes are TRBV27 and TRBJ1-6; D ambiguous. Germline V gives CDR1 MNHEY, CDR2 SMNVEV (reference sequence). V gave up 5 bases and J gave up 10 bases, with 12 bases separating them. The CDR3 extends over 13 amino acids.

This clone was recorded only once. V and J are TRBV27 and TRBJ2-5; tentatively, D is TRBD2 (6 bases). The germline gives CDR1 MNHEY, CDR2 SMNVEV (reference sequence). This CDR3 region has 14 residues. V lost 5 bases, J lost 7 bases, and 17 bases lay in between. The CDR3 DNA reads as TGTGCCAGCAGTCCAACAACTAGCCCAGGGACCCAGTACTTC. It is translated as CASSPTTSPGTQYF.

The chain combines TRBV18 with TRBJ2-5; D unresolved. Trimming shortened V by 6 bases and J by 2 bases, and 10 bases separated the two germline ends. The CDR3 has 13 amino acids. Germline CDR1 reads KGHSH; CDR2 reads LQKENI. The CDR3 is CASSLDQQETQYF. CDR3 DNA: TGTGCCAGCTCGCTGGATCAACAAGAGACCCAGTACTTC.

The chain couples TRBV30 to TRBJ1-1; unclear D gene. The CDR3 is 11 residues long. Germline CDR1 reads GTSNPN; CDR2 reads SVGIG (reference sequence). The germline V and J ends were trimmed by 1 base and 8 bases, with 8 bases remaining between them. In DNA form, the CDR3 reads TGTGCCTGGAGTGACTCCAAGGAAGCTTTCTTT. This codes for CAWSDSKEAFF.

The rearrangement joins TRBV6-1 to TRBJ1-2; 11 bases are shared with TRBD1. The germline gives CDR1 MNHNS, CDR2 SASEGT. The ends lost 6 bases at V and 4 bases at J; junction bases unmatched: 7. The CDR3 runs to 15 residues. CDR3 protein: CASRPGQGEIYGYTF. In DNA form, the CDR3 reads TGTGCCAGCAGGCCGGGACAGGGGGAGATCTATGGCTACACCTTC.